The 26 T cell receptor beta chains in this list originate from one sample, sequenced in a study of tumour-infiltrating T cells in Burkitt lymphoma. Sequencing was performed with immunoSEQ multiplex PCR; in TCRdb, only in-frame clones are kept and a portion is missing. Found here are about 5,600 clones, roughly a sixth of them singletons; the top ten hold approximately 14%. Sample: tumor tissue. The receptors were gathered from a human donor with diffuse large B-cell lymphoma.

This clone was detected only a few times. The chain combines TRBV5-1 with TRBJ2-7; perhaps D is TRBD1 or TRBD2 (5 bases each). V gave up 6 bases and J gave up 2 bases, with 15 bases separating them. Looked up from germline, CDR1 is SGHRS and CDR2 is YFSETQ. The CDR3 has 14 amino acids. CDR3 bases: TGCGCCAGCATGGTTCCCGGGGCGCCCTACGAGCAGTACTTC. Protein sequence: CASMVPGAPYEQYF.

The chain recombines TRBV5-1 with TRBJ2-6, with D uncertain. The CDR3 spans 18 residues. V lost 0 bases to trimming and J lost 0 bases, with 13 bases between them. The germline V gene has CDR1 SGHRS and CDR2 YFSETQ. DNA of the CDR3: TGCGCCAGCAGCTTGGGAGGCCTCATTAGCTCTGGGGCCAACGTCCTGACTTTC. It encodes CASSLGGLISSGANVLTF.

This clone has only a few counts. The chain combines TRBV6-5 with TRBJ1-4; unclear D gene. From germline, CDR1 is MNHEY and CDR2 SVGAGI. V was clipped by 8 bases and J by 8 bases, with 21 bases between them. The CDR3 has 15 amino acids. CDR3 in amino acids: CASSYTSGFEEKLFF. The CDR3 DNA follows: TGTGCCAGCTCCTATACATCGGGATTTGAAGAAAAACTGTTTTTT.

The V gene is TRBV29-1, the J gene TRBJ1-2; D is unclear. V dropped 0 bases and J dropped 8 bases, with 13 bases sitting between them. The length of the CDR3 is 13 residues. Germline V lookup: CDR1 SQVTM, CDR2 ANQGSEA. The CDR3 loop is CSVEDTVFRGYTF. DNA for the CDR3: TGCAGCGTTGAAGACACAGTGTTTCGAGGCTACACCTTC.

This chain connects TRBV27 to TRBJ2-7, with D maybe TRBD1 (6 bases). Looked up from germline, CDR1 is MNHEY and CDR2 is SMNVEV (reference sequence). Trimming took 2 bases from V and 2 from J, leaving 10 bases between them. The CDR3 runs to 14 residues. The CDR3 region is CASSLSRGAYEQYF. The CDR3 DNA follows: TGTGCCAGCAGTTTAAGCAGGGGCGCCTACGAGCAGTACTTC.

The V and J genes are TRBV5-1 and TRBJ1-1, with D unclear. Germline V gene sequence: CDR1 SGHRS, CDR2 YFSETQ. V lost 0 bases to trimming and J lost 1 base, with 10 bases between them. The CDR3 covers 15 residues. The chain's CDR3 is CASSLAGSENTEAFF. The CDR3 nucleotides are TGCGCCAGCAGCTTGGCTGGCAGCGAGAACACTGAAGCTTTCTTT. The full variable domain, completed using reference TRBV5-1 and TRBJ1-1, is KAGVTQTPRYLIKTRGQQVTLSCSPISGHRSVSWYQQTPGQGLQFLFEYFSETQRNKGNFPGRFSGRQFSNSRSEMNVSTLELGDSALYLCASSLAGSENTEAFFGQGTRLTVV.

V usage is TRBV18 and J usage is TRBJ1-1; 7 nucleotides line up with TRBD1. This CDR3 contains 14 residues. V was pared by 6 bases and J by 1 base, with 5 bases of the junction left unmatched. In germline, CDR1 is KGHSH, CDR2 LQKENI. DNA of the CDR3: TGTGCCAGCTCGGCGGGACAGCAGAACACTGAAGCTTTCTTT. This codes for CASSAGQQNTEAFF.

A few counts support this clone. CDR3 sequence: CASSIDYRGPVMNTEAFF. CDR3 DNA: TGTGCCAGTAGTATAGATTACAGGGGCCCCGTAATGAACACTGAAGCTTTCTTT. The chain uses TRBV19 and TRBJ1-1; 7 nucleotides align to TRBD1. Germline assignment: CDR1 LNHDA and CDR2 SQIVND (reference sequence). V shed 0 bases, J shed 0 bases, and the junction held 10 bases outside the gene matches. This CDR3 region has 18 residues. The variable domain in full, completed from reference TRBV19 and TRBJ1-1, reads DGGITQSPKYLFRKEGQNVTLSCEQNLNHDAMYWYRQDPGQGLRLIYYSQIVNDFQKGDIAEGYSVSREKKESFPLTVTSAQKNPTAFYLCASSIDYRGPVMNTEAFFGQGTRLTVV.

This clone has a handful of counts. CDR3 in DNA: TGTGCCAGCAGAAACGGGCGCTCCGGGGAGCTGTTTTTT. The encoded protein is CASRNGRSGELFF. The chain recombines TRBV27 with TRBJ2-2; D remains ambiguous. This CDR3 contains 13 residues. Trimming cost V 6 bases and J 6 bases, with 11 bases left between them. Germline V gene lookup returns CDR1 MNHEY and CDR2 SMNVEV (reference sequence).

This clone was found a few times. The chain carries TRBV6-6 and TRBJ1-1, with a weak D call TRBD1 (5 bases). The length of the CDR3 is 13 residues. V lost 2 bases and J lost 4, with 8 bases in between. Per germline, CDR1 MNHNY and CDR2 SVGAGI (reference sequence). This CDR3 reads CASSYDTGTEAFF. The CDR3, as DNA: TGTGCCAGCAGTTACGACACAGGCACTGAAGCTTTCTTT.

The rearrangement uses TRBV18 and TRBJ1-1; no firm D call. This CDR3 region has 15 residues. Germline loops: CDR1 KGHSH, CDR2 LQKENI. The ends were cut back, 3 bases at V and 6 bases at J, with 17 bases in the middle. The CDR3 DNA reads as TGTGCCAGCTCACCCGATCCGGGCCCCGAAGCTGAAGCTTTCTTT. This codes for CASSPDPGPEAEAFF.

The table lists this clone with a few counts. The CDR3 DNA reads TGTGCCAGCAGCTTAAACGTCTGGACAGAGCAGTTCTTC. Protein: CASSLNVWTEQFF. The chain has TRBV7-2 and TRBJ2-1; TRBD1 might be the D (5 bases). This CDR3 contains 13 residues. Between the trimmed V and J ends, which lost 2 bases and 10 bases, there was a span of 12 bases. Germline loops: CDR1 SGHTA, CDR2 FQGNSA.

The CDR3 nucleotides are TGTGCCAGCAGCTTATCCAGCGGGACCTACGAGCAGTACTTC. Protein sequence: CASSLSSGTYEQYF. V and J are TRBV11-1 and TRBJ2-7; 7 bases match TRBD2. This CDR3 has 14 residues. Germline-derived CDR1 and CDR2 are SGHAT and FQDESV (reference sequence). J lost 2 bases, V lost 2 bases, and 3 bases had no gene match.

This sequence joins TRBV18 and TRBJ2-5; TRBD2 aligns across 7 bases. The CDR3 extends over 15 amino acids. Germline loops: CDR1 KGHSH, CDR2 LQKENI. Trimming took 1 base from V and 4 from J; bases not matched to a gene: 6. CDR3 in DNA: TGTGCCAGCTCACCACTTCGGGAGGCCCCAGAGACCCAGTACTTC. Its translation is CASSPLREAPETQYF.

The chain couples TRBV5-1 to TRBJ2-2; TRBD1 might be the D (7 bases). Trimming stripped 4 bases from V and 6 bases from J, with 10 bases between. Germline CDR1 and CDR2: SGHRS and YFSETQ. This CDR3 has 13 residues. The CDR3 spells CASSRGTAGELFF. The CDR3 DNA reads TGCGCCAGCAGCCGGGGGACAGCCGGGGAGCTGTTTTTT.

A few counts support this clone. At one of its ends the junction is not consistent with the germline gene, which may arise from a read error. The chain's CDR3 is CASSEGREAQYF. The CDR3 region has the DNA TGCGCCAGCAGTGAGGGGAGAGAGGCCCAGTACTTC. The chain has TRBV10-2 and TRBJ2-5, with D perhaps TRBD2 (5 bases). The CDR3 sequence is 12 residues long. Germline V gives CDR1 WSHSY, CDR2 SAAADI.

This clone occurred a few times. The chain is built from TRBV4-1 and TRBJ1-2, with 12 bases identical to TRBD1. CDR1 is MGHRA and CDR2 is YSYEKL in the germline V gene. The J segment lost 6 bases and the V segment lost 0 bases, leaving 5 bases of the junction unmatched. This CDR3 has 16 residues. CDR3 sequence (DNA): TGCGCCAGCAGCCAAGAACCGGGACAGGGGGCTCATGGCTACACCTTC. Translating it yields CASSQEPGQGAHGYTF.

CDR3 coding DNA: TGTGCCAGCAGCTTATCGGTTTTCCCTAACAATGAGCAGTTCTTC. This codes for CASSLSVFPNNEQFF. The V and J genes are TRBV4-2 and TRBJ2-1; D ambiguous. The CDR3 consists of 15 residues. Trimming pared 5 bases from V and 5 bases from J, leaving 16 bases between. The germline gives CDR1 LGHNA, CDR2 YNFKEQ.

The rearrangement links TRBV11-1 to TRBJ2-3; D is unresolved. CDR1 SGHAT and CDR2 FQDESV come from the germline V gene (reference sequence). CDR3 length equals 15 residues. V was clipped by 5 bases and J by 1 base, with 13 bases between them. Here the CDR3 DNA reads TGTGCCAGCAGCGGACCCGGGCTCGGCACAGATACGCAGTATTTT. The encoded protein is CASSGPGLGTDTQYF.

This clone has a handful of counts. Here the CDR3 reads CASSIVGQGANGYTF. CDR3 sequence (DNA): TGTGCCAGTAGTATCGTTGGACAGGGGGCGAATGGCTACACCTTC. V is TRBV19 and J is TRBJ1-2, with 11 positions matching TRBD1. Per the germline V gene, CDR1 is LNHDA and CDR2 is SQIVND (reference sequence). The CDR3 loop spans 15 amino acids. The trim removed 3 bases at V and 6 bases at J, leaving 6 bases unmatched.

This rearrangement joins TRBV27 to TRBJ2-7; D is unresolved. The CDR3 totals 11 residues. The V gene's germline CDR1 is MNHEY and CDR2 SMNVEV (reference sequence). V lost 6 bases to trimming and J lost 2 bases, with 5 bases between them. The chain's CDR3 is CASSSTYEQYF. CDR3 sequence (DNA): TGTGCCAGCAGCAGTACCTACGAGCAGTACTTC.

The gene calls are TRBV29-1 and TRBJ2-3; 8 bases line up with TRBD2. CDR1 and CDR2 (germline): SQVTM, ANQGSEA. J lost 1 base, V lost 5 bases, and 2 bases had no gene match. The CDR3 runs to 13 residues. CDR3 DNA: TGCAGCGTTCTGCGGGAGGGCACAGATACGCAGTATTTT. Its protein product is CSVLREGTDTQYF.

Here the CDR3 DNA reads TGCGCCAGCAGCTTGGACGACAGGGGTATGGAGCAGTACTTC. The encoded protein is CASSLDDRGMEQYF. The V call is TRBV5-1, the J call TRBJ2-7, with 8 nucleotides matching TRBD1. With 0 bases clipped from V and 7 bases from J, the junction kept 6 bases outside the gene matches. CDR3 length equals 14 residues. The germline V gene encodes CDR1 SGHRS and CDR2 YFSETQ.

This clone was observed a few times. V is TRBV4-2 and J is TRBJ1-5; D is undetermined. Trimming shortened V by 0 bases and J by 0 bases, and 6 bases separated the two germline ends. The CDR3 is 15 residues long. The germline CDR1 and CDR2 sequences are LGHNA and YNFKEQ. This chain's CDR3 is CASSQDPVSNQPQHF. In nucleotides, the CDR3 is TGTGCCAGCAGCCAAGATCCAGTTAGCAATCAGCCCCAGCATTTT.

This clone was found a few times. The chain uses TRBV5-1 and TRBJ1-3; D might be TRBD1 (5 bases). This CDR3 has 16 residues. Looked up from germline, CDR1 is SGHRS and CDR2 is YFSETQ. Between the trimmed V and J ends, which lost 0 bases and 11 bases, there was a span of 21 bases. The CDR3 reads CASSLAIGTNSGAIYF. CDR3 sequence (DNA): TGCGCCAGCAGCTTGGCCATCGGGACTAATAGTGGGGCCATATATTTT.

CDR3 DNA sequence: TGCGCCAGCAGCTGGGAGTCCACAGATACGCAGTATTTT. It encodes CASSWESTDTQYF. This chain uses TRBV5-1 with TRBJ2-3; tentatively, D is TRBD2 (5 bases). CDR1 SGHRS and CDR2 YFSETQ come from the germline V gene. The CDR3 has 13 amino acids. Trimming removed 3 bases at V and 2 bases at J, with 7 bases between.